The clone carrying this TCR beta chain was observed a handful of times. Its antigen is unknown. With constant-segment primers, 5'RACE yielded cDNA libraries of TCR alpha and TCR beta that carried sample barcodes and UMIs. TCRdb re-called the 5' RACE reads through MiXCR, storing one row per CDR3 protein. The data contain around 310,000 distinct CDR3 sequences, around a sixth of them seen just once; the ten biggest clones take up around 20%. V lost 0 bases and J 3 bases, leaving 9 bases between the germline ends. CDR1 and CDR2 (germline): SGHRS, YFSETQ. This CDR3 contains 14 residues. This sample stems from a study of T-cell memory formation after mild COVID-19. Study-level points and caveats: Day 37-peaking second-wave clones had unconfirmed SARS-CoV-2 specificity.

This receptor was obtained from a young man who had mild COVID-19 (a few samples of this study predate the infection). Cell type and time point are not known. Sequencing was done on a sample of PBMCs or a T cell subset sorted from them (not recorded which). The chain uses TRBV5-1 and TRBJ1-2; D call uncertain. CDR3 in amino acids: CASSLDSLDYGYTF. DNA for the CDR3: TGCGCCAGCAGCTTGGACAGCTTAGACTATGGCTACACCTTC.